This is a list of T cell receptor beta chains from one sample in a study of T cell responses to AZD1222 COVID-19 vaccine. Data came from immunoSEQ multiplex PCR; TCRdb stores just in-frame clones and leaves some out. The data show 91,000 or so clones, with approximately 90% seen just once and roughly 3.1% held by the top ten. Here the sequenced sample was peripheral blood, taken 28 days after the second AZD1222 dose. The receptors derive from an adult who received the AZD1222 COVID-19 vaccine. CDR3s include the opening cysteine and the closing phenylalanine or tryptophan. A D gene is named only where the DNA matches it firmly. Size is omitted from some rows. Given values are once, few, many or a class for expanded clones.

size | J | D | V | CDR3 | DNA
. | TRBJ2-6 | TRBD1 | TRBV25-1 | CASQPTGSLSGANVLTF | TGTGCCAGCCAACCGACAGGGAGCTTATCTGGGGCCAACGTCCTGACTTTC
. | TRBJ1-1 | . | TRBV7-9 | CASSLQLNTEAFF | TGTGCCAGCAGCCTGCAGCTGAACACTGAAGCTTTCTTT
. | TRBJ1-1 | . | TRBV7-8 | CASSLAPTALNTEAFF | TGTGCCAGCAGCTTAGCACCGACAGCTTTGAACACTGAAGCTTTCTTT
. | TRBJ2-7 | TRBD1 | TRBV5-1 | CASNPAGQGSYEQYF | TGCGCCAGCAACCCAGCGGGACAGGGGTCCTACGAGCAGTACTTC
. | TRBJ1-5 | . | TRBV2 | CASRAQGNGNQPQHF | TGTGCCAGCAGAGCACAGGGAAACGGCAATCAGCCCCAGCATTTT
. | TRBJ1-1 | . | TRBV5-4 | CASSPDSQRSNTEAFF | TGTGCCAGCAGCCCGGACAGCCAAAGATCAAACACTGAAGCTTTCTTT
. | TRBJ2-2 | TRBD1 | TRBV5-4 | CASSGRDSQNTGELFF | TGTGCCAGCAGCGGAAGGGACAGCCAGAACACCGGGGAGCTGTTTTTT
few | TRBJ1-3 | . | TRBV7-3 | CASSHLLYRELLRNTIYF | TGTGCCAGCAGCCACCTATTATACAGGGAGTTGTTGCGGAACACCATATATTTT
. | TRBJ2-2 | . | TRBV27 | CATPGNTGELFF | TGTGCCACCCCAGGGAACACCGGGGAGCTGTTTTTT
. | TRBJ1-6 | TRBD1 | TRBV5-4 | CASSGPGTGVSPLHF | TGTGCCAGCAGCGGCCCCGGGACAGGGGTGTCACCCCTCCACTTT
. | TRBJ1-1 | . | TRBV9 | CASSVDDRRTEAFF | TGTGCCAGCAGCGTAGATGACCGACGCACTGAAGCTTTCTTT
once | TRBJ1-2 | . | TRBV5-8 | CASSLGPNPRARSGGYTF | TGTGCCAGCAGCTTGGGCCCCAACCCCCGAGCGCGGAGTGGGGGCTACACCTTC
once | TRBJ2-7 | . | TRBV25-1 | CASSVVYEQYF | TGTGCCAGCAGTGTAGTCTACGAGCAGTACTTC